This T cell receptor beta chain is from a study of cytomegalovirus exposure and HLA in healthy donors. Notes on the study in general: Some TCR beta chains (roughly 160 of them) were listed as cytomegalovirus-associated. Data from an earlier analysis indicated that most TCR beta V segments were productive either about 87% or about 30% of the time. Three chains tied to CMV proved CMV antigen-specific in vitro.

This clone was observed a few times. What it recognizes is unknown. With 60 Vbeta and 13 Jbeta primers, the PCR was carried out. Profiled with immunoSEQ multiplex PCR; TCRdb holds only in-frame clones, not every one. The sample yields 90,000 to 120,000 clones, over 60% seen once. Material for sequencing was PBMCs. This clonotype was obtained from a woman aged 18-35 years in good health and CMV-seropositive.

This CDR3 reads CATTTGTGGPNQPQHF. DNA for the CDR3: TGTGCCACGACGACGGGGACAGGGGGCCCAAATCAGCCCCAGCATTTT. The rearrangement joins TRBV19 to TRBJ1-5, with 12 bases identical to TRBD1. V was pared by 10 bases and J by 4 bases, with 11 bases of the junction left unmatched. This CDR3 has 16 residues. CDR1 and CDR2 from the germline V gene are LNHDA and SQIVND (reference sequence).